This T cell receptor beta chain was found in a study of cytomegalovirus exposure and HLA in healthy donors. The PCR used 60 Vbeta and 13 Jbeta primers. Some clones are missing from TCRdb's copy, which holds only in-frame ones; the method was immunoSEQ multiplex PCR. The repertoire has some 120,000 clones, around 80% of them found once; the top ten carry 1.4% to 1.5%. This CDR3 region has 14 residues. Germline V lookup: CDR1 LNHDA, CDR2 SQIVND (reference sequence). Notes on the study in general: 150 to 200 TCR beta chains were listed as cytomegalovirus-associated.

Remarks on this clone: The antigen is undetermined. The junction and the germline gene differ at one end; a read error may be behind it.

The clonotype originates from a woman aged 18-29 years in good health and CMV-seronegative. Input material: PBMCs. V is TRBV19 and J is TRBJ2-6; perhaps TRBD2 as D (5 bases). CDR3 amino acids: CASSRTAGANGLTF. The CDR3 DNA is TGTGCCAGTTCTAGGACTGCCGGCGCCAACGGCCTGACTTTC.